This TCR beta chain comes out of a study of CD4 T cells in relation to SARS-CoV-2 and coronaviruses. Study information: PBMCs were cultured with antigen for roughly nine days before TCR beta sequencing. Study results and caveats: Compared with monoreactive clones, crossreactive clones showed significantly weaker SARS-CoV-2 expansion.

Unexposed donor CD4+ T cells date from about 2011-2018, before the COVID-19 pandemic. The cells were cultured for under twelve days before CD4+ T cells were isolated. As cell numbers allowed, unexposed-donor CD4+ T cells faced SARS-CoV-2 S/N and four cold-coronavirus spikes. Sequenced by immunoSEQ multiplex PCR; TCRdb stores in-frame clones only, minus some. The table has some 30,000 clones, 76% seen once. In regard to this clone: Its antigen is still unknown.

Sequences were obtained from CD4+ T cells from PBMCs, cultured in vitro. This clonotype was obtained from a human donor in good health.

The CDR3 DNA sequence: TGTGCCTGGGGGAAAGGGACTAGCGGGAGAGTATTCCGAGAGACCCAGTACTTC. Encoded protein: CAWGKGTSGRVFRETQYF. The chain combines TRBV30 with TRBJ2-5; 14 bases match TRBD2. Losses at the gene ends were 5 bases for V and 4 bases for J; bases not matched to a gene: 15. This CDR3 is built from 18 residues. CDR1 is GTSNPN and CDR2 is SVGIG in the germline V gene (reference sequence).